This TCR beta chain was obtained from a study of T cells in Graves' hyperthyroidism and ophthalmopathy. This clonotype was recorded many times. The V end lost 4 bases, the J end lost 1 base, and 7 bases lay between the germline ends. From germline, CDR1 is SNHLY and CDR2 FYNNEI. CDR3 size: 13 residues. From RNA transcripts, TCR beta CDR3 regions were amplified. TCR CDR3 regions were first amplified by RT-PCR with HTBI primers. TCRdb used MiXCR to reprocess the multiplex PCR reads, holding one entry per CDR3 protein. This table has about 620,000 distinct CDR3 sequences, roughly 17% appearing once. This rearrangement joins TRBV2 to TRBJ2-5; no clear D. The sequence was collected from a woman younger than 45 with Graves' hyperthyroidism. The sequenced sample consisted of blood. The CDR3 is CASSGPFQETQYF. The CDR3 DNA reads TGTGCCAGCAGTGGCCCTTTCCAAGAGACCCAGTACTTC. The whole variable domain, filled in from reference TRBV2 and TRBJ2-5, reads EPEVTQTPSHQVTQMGQEVILRCVPISNHLYFYWYRQILGQKVEFLVSFYNNEISEKSEIFDDQFSVERPDGSNFTLKIRSTKLEDSAMYFCASSGPFQETQYFGPGTRLLVL.